This TCR beta chain was captured by sequencing in a study of T cell changes during pregnancy in multiple sclerosis. This table comes from immunoSEQ multiplex PCR, and its TCRdb copy is limited to in-frame clones, with some not included. The sample lists more than 55,000 clones, less than 95% occurring once. The germline CDR1 and CDR2 sequences are SNHLY and FYNNEI. The CDR3 has 14 amino acids. V lost 5 bases, J lost 0 bases, and 8 bases lay in between. This chain uses TRBV2 with TRBJ1-3, with D hard to call. The material was peripheral blood, obtained in the third trimester of pregnancy. The TCR was taken from a female donor in good health, enrolled as a control in a pregnancy study. CDR3 in amino acids: CASSRGTSGNTIYF. CDR3 DNA: TGTGCCAGCAGTCGAGGAACCTCTGGAAACACCATATATTTT.